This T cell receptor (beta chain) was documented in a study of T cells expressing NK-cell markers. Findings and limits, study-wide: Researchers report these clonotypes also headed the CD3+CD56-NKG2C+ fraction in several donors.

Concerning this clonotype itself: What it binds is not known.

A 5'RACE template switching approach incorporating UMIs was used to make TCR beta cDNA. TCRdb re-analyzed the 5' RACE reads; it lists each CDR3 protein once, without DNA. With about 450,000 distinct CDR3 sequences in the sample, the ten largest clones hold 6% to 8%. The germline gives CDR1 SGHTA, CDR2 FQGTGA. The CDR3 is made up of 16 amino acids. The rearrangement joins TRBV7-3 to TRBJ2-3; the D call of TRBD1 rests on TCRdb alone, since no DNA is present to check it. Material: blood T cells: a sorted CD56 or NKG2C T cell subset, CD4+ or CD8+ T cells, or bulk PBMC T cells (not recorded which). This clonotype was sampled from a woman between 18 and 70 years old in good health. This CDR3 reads CASSQGGGKGTDTQYF. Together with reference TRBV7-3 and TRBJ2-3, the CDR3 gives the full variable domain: GAGVSQTPSNKVTEKGKYVELRCDPISGHTALYWYRQSLGQGPEFLIYFQGTGAADDSGLPNDRFFAVRPEGSVSTLKIQRTERGDSAVYLCASSQGGGKGTDTQYFGPGTRLTVL.